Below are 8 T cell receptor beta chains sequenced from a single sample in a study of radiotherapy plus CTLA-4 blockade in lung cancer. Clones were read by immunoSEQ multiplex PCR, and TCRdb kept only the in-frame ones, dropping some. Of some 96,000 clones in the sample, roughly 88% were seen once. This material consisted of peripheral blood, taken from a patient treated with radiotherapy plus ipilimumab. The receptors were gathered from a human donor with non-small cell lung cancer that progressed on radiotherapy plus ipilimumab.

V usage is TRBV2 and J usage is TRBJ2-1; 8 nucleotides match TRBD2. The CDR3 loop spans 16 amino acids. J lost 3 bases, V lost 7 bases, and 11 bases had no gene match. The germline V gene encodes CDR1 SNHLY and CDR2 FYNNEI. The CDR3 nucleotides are TGTGCCAGCAAGTTGGGTGGGCTAGCGGGCTACAATGAGCAGTTCTTC. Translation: CASKLGGLAGYNEQFF.

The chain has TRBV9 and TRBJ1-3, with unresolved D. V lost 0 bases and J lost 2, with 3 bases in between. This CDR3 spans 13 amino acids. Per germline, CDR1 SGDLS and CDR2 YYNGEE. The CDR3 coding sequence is TGTGCCAGCAGCGTAGAGGCTGGAAACACCATATATTTT. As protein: CASSVEAGNTIYF.

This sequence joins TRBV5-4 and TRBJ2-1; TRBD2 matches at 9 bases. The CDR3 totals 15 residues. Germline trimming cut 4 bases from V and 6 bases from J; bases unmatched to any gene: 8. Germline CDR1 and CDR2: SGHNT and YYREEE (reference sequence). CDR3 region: CASSPLAGTFNEQFF. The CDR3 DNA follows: TGTGCCAGCAGCCCGCTAGCGGGAACCTTCAATGAGCAGTTCTTC.

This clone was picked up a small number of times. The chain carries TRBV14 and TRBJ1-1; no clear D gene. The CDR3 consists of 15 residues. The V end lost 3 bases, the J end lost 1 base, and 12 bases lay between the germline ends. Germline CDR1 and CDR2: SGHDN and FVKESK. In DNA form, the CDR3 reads TGTGCCAGCAGCCAGTTAACAGCGAGGAACACTGAAGCTTTCTTT. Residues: CASSQLTARNTEAFF.

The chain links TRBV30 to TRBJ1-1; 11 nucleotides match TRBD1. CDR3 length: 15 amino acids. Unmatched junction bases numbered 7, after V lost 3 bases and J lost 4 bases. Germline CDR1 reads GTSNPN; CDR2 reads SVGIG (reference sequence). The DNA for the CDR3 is TGTGCCTGGAGCCTTCCGGGACAGGGGGGCACTGAAGCTTTCTTT. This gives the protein CAWSLPGQGGTEAFF. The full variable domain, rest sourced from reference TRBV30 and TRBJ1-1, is SQTIHQWPATLVQPVGSPLSLECTVEGTSNPNLYWYRQAAGRGLQLLFYSVGIGQISSEVPQNLSASRPQDRQFILSSKKLLLSDSGFYLCAWSLPGQGGTEAFFGQGTRLTVV.

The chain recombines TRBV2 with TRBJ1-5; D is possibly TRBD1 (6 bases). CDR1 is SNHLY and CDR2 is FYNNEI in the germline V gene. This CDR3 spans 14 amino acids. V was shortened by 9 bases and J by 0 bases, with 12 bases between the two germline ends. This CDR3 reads CASTGQNSNQPQHF. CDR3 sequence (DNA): TGTGCCAGTACTGGACAGAATAGCAATCAGCCCCAGCATTTT.

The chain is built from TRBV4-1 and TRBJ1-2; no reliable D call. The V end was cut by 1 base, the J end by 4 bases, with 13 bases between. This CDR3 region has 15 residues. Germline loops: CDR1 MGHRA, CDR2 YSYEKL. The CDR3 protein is CASSQGFGEPYGYTF. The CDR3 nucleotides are TGCGCCAGCAGCCAAGGTTTCGGGGAACCCTATGGCTACACCTTC.

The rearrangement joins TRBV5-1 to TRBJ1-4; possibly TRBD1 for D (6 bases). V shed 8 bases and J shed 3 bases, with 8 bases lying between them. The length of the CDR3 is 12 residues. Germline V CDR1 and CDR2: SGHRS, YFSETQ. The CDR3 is CASQGSNEKLFF. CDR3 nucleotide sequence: TGCGCCAGTCAGGGGTCTAATGAAAAACTGTTTTTT.